This is a list of T cell receptor beta chains from one sample in a study of cytomegalovirus exposure and HLA in healthy donors. Profiled with immunoSEQ multiplex PCR; TCRdb holds only in-frame clones, not every one. This sample has about 190,000 clones, with about 77% found just once. Material for sequencing was PBMCs. These receptors all come from a man between 25 and 39 years old in good health and CMV-seropositive. Each CDR3 is given with its conserved first and last residue. Each record gives: J gene, V gene, clone size, D gene, CDR3 protein, CDR3 DNA. The D gene is left open where the match is weak. Only some rows state a clone size, as once, few, many or a class for expanded clones.

>TRBJ2-3|TRBV2|NA|NA
CASSAWTRTDTQYF
TGTGCCAGCAGTGCGTGGACTCGCACAGATACGCAGTATTTT
>TRBJ2-7|TRBV27|NA|TRBD1
CASSFWGQGGDEQYF
TGTGCCAGCAGTTTCTGGGGACAGGGGGGCGACGAGCAGTACTTC
>TRBJ2-2|TRBV7-8|NA|TRBD1
CASSPRGLNTGELFF
TGTGCCAGCAGCCCCAGGGGGCTTAACACCGGGGAGCTGTTTTTT
>TRBJ1-1|TRBV2|NA|NA
CASSLGRGFF
TGTGCCAGCAGCCTCGGACGGGGTTTCTTT
>TRBJ2-7|TRBV7-2|NA|TRBD2
CASSLALAGGTSPYEQYF
TGTGCCAGCAGCTTAGCACTAGCGGGAGGCACATCCCCCTACGAGCAGTACTTC
>TRBJ2-5|TRBV2|NA|TRBD1
CASHRGQETQYF
TGTGCCAGTCACAGGGGTCAAGAGACCCAGTACTTC
>TRBJ1-3|TRBV28|NA|NA
CASSLVPGRSGNTIYF
TGTGCCAGCAGTTTAGTGCCAGGGAGGTCCGGAAACACCATATATTTT
>TRBJ2-5|TRBV6-5|NA|NA
CASSDQGLQETQYF
TGTGCCAGCAGTGACCAGGGGCTCCAAGAGACCCAGTACTTC
>TRBJ1-6|TRBV7-8|NA|TRBD1
CASSAGTGPRNSPLHF
TGTGCCAGCAGCGCCGGGACAGGTCCAAGGAATTCACCCCTCCACTTT
>TRBJ2-7|TRBV5-5|few|TRBD1
CASSDPGQGTYEQYF
TGTGCCAGCAGCGACCCGGGACAGGGTACCTACGAGCAGTACTTC
>TRBJ2-4|TRBV29-1|NA|NA
CSVAQRAKNIQYF
TGCAGCGTGGCCCAAAGAGCCAAAAACATTCAGTACTTC
>TRBJ2-7|TRBV15|NA|TRBD2
CATSSWGLAGAISYEQYF
TGTGCCACCAGCAGCTGGGGACTAGCGGGAGCGATCTCCTACGAGCAGTACTTC
>TRBJ2-1|TRBV9|NA|TRBD2
CASSGTSGDSSYNEQFF
TGTGCCAGCAGCGGAACTAGCGGGGACTCCTCCTACAATGAGCAGTTCTTC
>TRBJ2-7|TRBV7-2|NA|TRBD2
CASSLGGLAGANEQYF
TGTGCCAGCAGCTTAGGCGGACTAGCGGGAGCCAACGAGCAGTACTTC
>TRBJ2-1|TRBV6-5|once|NA
CATHTGGSYNEQFF
TGTGCCACCCACACCGGGGGATCCTACAATGAGCAGTTCTTC